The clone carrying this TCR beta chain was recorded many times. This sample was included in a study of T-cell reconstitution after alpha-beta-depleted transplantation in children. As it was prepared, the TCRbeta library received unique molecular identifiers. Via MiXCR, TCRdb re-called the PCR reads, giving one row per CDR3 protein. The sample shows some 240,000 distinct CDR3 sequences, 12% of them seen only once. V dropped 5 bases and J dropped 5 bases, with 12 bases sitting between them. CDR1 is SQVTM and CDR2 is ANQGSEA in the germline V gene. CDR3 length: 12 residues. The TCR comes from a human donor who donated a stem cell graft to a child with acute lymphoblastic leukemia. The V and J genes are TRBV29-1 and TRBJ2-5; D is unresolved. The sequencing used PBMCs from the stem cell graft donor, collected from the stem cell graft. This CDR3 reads CSVTDGTETQYF. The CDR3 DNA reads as TGCAGCGTTACCGATGGCACGGAGACCCAGTACTTC.